The rows below give T cell receptor beta chains drawn from one sample of a study of beta chain features in type 1 diabetes. Data came from immunoSEQ multiplex PCR; TCRdb stores just in-frame clones and leaves some out. This table has 240,000 or so clones, approximately 15% appearing once. The sequenced sample consisted of naive CD4+ T cells from blood. The source is a young man with type 1 diabetes. CDR3s include the opening cysteine and the closing phenylalanine or tryptophan. Fields, in order: clone size, D gene, J gene, V gene, CDR3 length, CDR3 protein, CDR3 DNA. The D gene is left open where the match is weak. For some rows the clone size is stated as once, few or many, or as a class when expanded; others skip it.

>NA|NA|TRBJ2-5|TRBV7-9|14
CASSDQGRVETQYF
TGTGCCAGCAGCGACCAGGGGAGAGTGGAGACCCAGTACTTC
>NA|TRBD1|TRBJ1-4|TRBV19|15
CASSNRGATNEKLFF
TGTGCCAGTAGTAACAGGGGGGCAACTAATGAAAAACTGTTTTTT
>few|NA|TRBJ1-5|TRBV30|15
CAWSAEGGWGQPQHF
TGTGCCTGGAGTGCCGAAGGGGGTTGGGGTCAGCCCCAGCATTTT
>NA|NA|TRBJ2-6|TRBV5-1|15
CASTPEGNGANVLTF
TGCGCCAGCACCCCTGAGGGAAATGGGGCCAACGTCCTGACTTTC
>few|NA|TRBJ2-7|TRBV2|13
CASSVLGSYEQYF
TGTGCCAGCAGTGTTCTGGGGAGCTACGAGCAGTACTTC
>NA|NA|TRBJ1-5|TRBV7-9|12
CASSLVDQPQHF
TGTGCCAGCAGCTTAGTAGATCAGCCCCAGCATTTT
>NA|NA|TRBJ1-2|TRBV5-1|16
CASSLALGRGSYGYTF
TGCGCCAGCAGCTTGGCCTTGGGCAGGGGAAGCTATGGCTACACCTTC
>NA|TRBD2|TRBJ2-7|TRBV6-1|15
CASRRTSGGTYEQYF
TGTGCCAGCAGACGGACTAGCGGGGGGACCTACGAGCAGTACTTC
>NA|TRBD1|TRBJ1-2|TRBV6-5|15
CASSDGGTVFYGYTF
TGTGCCAGCAGCGATGGTGGGACAGTATTTTATGGCTACACCTTC
>NA|TRBD1|TRBJ2-7|TRBV6-6|14
CASSYPEQGGEQYF
TGTGCCAGCAGTTATCCAGAACAGGGGGGCGAGCAGTACTTC